This T cell receptor beta chain was found in a study of shared clonotypes between healthy human individuals. Study-level information: Donors were a couple of women and a few men aged 18 to 49.

Assay: immunoSEQ multiplex PCR; the TCRdb copy retains only in-frame clones and omits some. The sample consists of some 200,000 clones, around 63% of them appearing once. General study points: With a handful of donors compared, around 5% of naive CD4 clonotypes were shared. Only a few donors were included, so the genetic and exposure-history diversity represented was limited.

This clone was counted ten times or more. Its antigen is unknown. V dropped 6 bases and J dropped 7 bases, with 15 bases sitting between them. This CDR3 is built from 12 residues. Germline CDR1 is SQVTM and CDR2 is ANQGSEA. The sequencing sample was made of memory CD4+ T cells sorted from blood. Stated subset: CD45RA-negative fraction. The TCR sequence derives from a man aged 25 to 40 in good health. This chain connects TRBV29-1 to TRBJ1-2, with D maybe TRBD1 (6 bases). DNA for the CDR3: TGCAGCGTCATGACAGGACGGGGTGGCTACACCTTC. This translates into CSVMTGRGGYTF.